The source of this TCR beta chain is a study of T cell repertoires in cytomegalovirus infection. Study background: Indications came from public TCR beta signatures; they pointed to CMV infection and to a matching HLA type.

This clonotype was seen only a few times. TCRdb ran MiXCR on the reads and lists one entry per CDR3 protein. Of about 310,000 distinct CDR3 sequences listed, 9.6% are singletons. The material sequenced was PBMCs. This clonotype was sampled from a human donor in good health (CMV status not recorded). Some clones in this sample may be carry-over from other donors' samples.

The CDR3 DNA reads TGCAGTGCTAGGGAGTATCCCGGCGGGAATGAGCAGTTCTTC. Its translation is CSAREYPGGNEQFF. V is TRBV20-1 and J is TRBJ2-1; maybe TRBD2 (5 bases). V gave up 3 bases and J gave up 7 bases, with 16 bases separating them. CDR3 length: 14 residues. CDR1 and CDR2 from the germline V gene are DFQATT and SNEGSKA (reference sequence).